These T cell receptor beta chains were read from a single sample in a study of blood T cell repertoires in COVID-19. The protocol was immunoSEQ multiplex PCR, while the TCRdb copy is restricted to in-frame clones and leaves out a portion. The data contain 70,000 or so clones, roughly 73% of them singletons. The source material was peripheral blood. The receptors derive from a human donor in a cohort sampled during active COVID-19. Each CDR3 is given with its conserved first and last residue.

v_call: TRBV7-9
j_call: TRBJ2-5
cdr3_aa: CASSPEVETQYF

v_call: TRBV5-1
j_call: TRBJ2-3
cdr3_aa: CASSAGQGTDTQYF

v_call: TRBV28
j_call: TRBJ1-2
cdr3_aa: CASSSTVIANYGYTF

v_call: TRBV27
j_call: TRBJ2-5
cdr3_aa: CASSESGLAGETQYF

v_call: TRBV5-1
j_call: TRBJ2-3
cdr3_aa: CASSLVGTGGTDTQYF

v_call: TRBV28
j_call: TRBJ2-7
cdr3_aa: CASSFGGSSYEQYF

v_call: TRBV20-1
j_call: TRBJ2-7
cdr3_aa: CSASIYEQYF

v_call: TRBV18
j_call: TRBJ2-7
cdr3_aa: CASSPPARVEQYF

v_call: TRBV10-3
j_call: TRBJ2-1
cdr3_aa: CAISPGQGKDEQFF

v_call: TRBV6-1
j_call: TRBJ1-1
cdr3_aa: CASSETLDTEAFF

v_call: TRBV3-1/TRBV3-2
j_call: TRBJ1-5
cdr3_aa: CASSPGHGNQPQHF

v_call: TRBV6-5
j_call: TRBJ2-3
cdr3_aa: CASSYSGQGAGDTQYF

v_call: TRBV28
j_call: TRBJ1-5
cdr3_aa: CASSLLQGARQPQHF

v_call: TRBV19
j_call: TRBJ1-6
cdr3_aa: CASQDRPSPNSPLHF

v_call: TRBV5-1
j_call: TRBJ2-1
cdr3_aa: CASSWTGGARYEQFF

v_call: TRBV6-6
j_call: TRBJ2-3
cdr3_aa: CASSYEGGTDTQYF

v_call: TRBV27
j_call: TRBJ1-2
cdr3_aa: CASSSPAGGYYGYTF

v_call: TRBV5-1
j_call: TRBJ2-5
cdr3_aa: CASSRGTRLAEETQYF

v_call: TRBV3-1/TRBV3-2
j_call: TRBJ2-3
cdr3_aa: CASSQLGLAGGQDTQYF

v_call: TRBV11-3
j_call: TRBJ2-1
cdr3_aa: CASSLGTGGFDEQFF

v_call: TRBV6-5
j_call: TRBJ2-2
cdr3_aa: CASSRQNTGELFF

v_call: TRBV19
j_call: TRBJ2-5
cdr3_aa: CASSAGTGAETQYF

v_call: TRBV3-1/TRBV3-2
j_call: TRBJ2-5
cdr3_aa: CASSRRTSGAETQYF

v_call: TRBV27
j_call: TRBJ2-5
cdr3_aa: CASRQGGQETQYF

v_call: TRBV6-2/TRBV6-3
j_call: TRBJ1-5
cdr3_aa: CASSYSPGGNQPQHF

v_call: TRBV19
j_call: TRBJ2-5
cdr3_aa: CATRLAGDVTQYF

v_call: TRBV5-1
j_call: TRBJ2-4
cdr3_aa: CASSLNEGVAKNIQYF

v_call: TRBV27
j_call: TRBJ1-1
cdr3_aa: CASSLVPGRENTEAFF

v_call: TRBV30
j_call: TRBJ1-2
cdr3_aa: CAWSVTGGYTF

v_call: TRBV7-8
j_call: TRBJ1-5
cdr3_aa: CASSLVKGDQPQHF

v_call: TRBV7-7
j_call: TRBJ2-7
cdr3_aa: CASSPGLAGAGEQYF

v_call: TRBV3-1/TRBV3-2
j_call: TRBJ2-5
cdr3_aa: CASSRLQETQYF

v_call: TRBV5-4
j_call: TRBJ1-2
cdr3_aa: CASSLDGRGNYGYTF